Below, one T cell receptor beta chain is given with its context. Its antigen is not identified. This sample was taken from a study of cytomegalovirus exposure and HLA in healthy donors. Study-wide results and limits: Researchers catalogued approximately 170 TCR beta chains as cytomegalovirus-associated. Reports indicated that the classifier achieved high specificity and sensitivity in diagnosing cytomegalovirus status.

This CDR3 has 15 residues. Per germline, CDR1 SGHDT and CDR2 YYEEEE. After removal of 0 bases from V and 3 bases from J, the junction contained 6 bases not matched to a gene. Generated by immunoSEQ multiplex PCR, the TCRdb table keeps only in-frame clones and is missing some. Among around 250,000 clones listed, 90% were seen once. The chain is built from TRBV5-6 and TRBJ2-7; 7 positions match TRBD1. The sequence derives from a woman in her thirties in good health and CMV-seronegative. The specimen sequenced was PBMCs. CDR3 sequence: CASSLVQGVGYEQYF. The CDR3 nucleotides are TGTGCCAGCAGCTTGGTTCAGGGGGTGGGCTACGAGCAGTACTTC.